This T cell receptor (beta chain) was found in a study of PD-1 blockade in mismatch repair-deficient tumors. Germline loops: CDR1 MNHEY, CDR2 SMNVEV (reference sequence). V was shortened by 2 bases and J by 0 bases, with 10 bases between the two germline ends. This CDR3 region has 15 residues. This table comes from immunoSEQ multiplex PCR, and its TCRdb copy is limited to in-frame clones, with some not included. The table records 20,000 to 25,000 clones, almost 85% of them present only once. The source of this sequence is an adult with mismatch repair-deficient cancer. This chain uses TRBV27 with TRBJ1-2; tentatively, D is TRBD1 (6 bases). The sequences come from peripheral blood, collected 2 weeks after starting pembrolizumab. The CDR3 DNA reads as TGTGCCAGCAGTTTAAGACAGGATGCTAACTATGGCTACACCTTC. Translating it yields CASSLRQDANYGYTF.